The 8 T cell receptor delta chains listed next were all sequenced from one sample in a study of human gamma delta and Vdelta1 T cells listed by TCRdb under 2018. These TCRs' antigens remain unknown. The library was built by means of PCR. Sequencing was performed on an Illumina MiSeq. TCRdb reanalyzed the public reads with the CATT caller, and identical DNA sequences were merged afterwards. Recorded for this sample are some 6,100 delta-chain clones; 30% to 45% of them occurred a single time. The biggest ten clones account for roughly 6.4% of the sample. The material sequenced was Vdelta1 gamma-delta T cells from blood grown in culture (DOT cells). This specimen's cell subset or site label, interpreted: Delta One T cells, in vitro expanded/differentiated Vd1+ gamma-delta T cells. These receptors were obtained from a human donor in good health.

This clone has more than one count but fewer than ten. The chain joins TRDV1 to TRDJ1; D perhaps matches TRDD3 (9 bases). Trimming took 0 bases from V and 0 from J, leaving 29 bases between them. Germline values: CDR1 TSWWSYY, CDR2 QGS. The CDR3 contains 22 residues. CDR3 nucleotides: TGTGCTCTTGGGGAACTAGACTTCCTACAGGGCCTAGGGGATACGAACACCGATAAACTCATCTTT. Its translation is CALGELDFLQGLGDTNTDKLIF.

Only a few counts were recorded for this clone. The chain joins TRDV1 to TRDJ1, with 8 positions matching TRDD3. V shed 3 bases and J 0 bases; nucleotides not matched to a gene: 15. Per germline, CDR1 TSWWSYY and CDR2 QGS. The CDR3 has 19 amino acids. Here the CDR3 DNA reads TGTGCTCTTGGGGATGGGGGGGTCCTACTGGGGGCCTACACCGATAAACTCATCTTT. Translated: CALGDGGVLLGAYTDKLIF.

This clone was counted between two and nine times. This rearrangement joins TRDV1 to TRDJ1, with D possibly TRDD2 on 7 matching bases. V lost 1 base, J lost 0 bases, and 24 bases lay in between. Looked up from germline, CDR1 is TSWWSYY and CDR2 is QGS. The CDR3 consists of 20 residues. CDR3 amino acids: CALGEPSSFPTGPYTDKLIF. The CDR3 DNA follows: TGTGCTCTTGGGGAACCCTCCTCTTTTCCTACTGGGCCGTACACCGATAAACTCATCTTT.

This chain joins TRDV1 and TRDJ1; weak D call: TRDD3 (10 bases). Germline CDR1 is TSWWSYY and CDR2 is QGS. Between the trimmed V and J ends, which lost 5 bases and 5 bases, there was a span of 36 bases. CDR3 length equals 21 residues. For the CDR3, the DNA is TGTGCTCTTGGGTGTTTAGGCCTTCCTACGGTTGGGGGATACTTTCTAGATAAACTCATCTTT. Translated, it gives CALGCLGLPTVGGYFLDKLIF.

This clone was seen only a few times. The genes are TRDV1 and TRDJ1; 8 bases match TRDD3. CDR1 TSWWSYY and CDR2 QGS come from the germline V gene. The CDR3 spans 19 residues. V was clipped by 3 bases and J by 3 bases; unmatched bases: 18. The DNA for the CDR3 is TGTGCTCTTGGGGACCAACTTCCCTTGGGATACGCGGGAGCCGATAAACTCATCTTT. Amino acids: CALGDQLPLGYAGADKLIF.

The sample holds a few counts of this clone. The J gene is TRDJ1, the V gene TRDV1, with TRDD3 matching 10 bases. The trim removed 3 bases at V and 5 bases at J, leaving 27 bases unmatched. The CDR3 length is 22 residues. Germline CDR1 reads TSWWSYY; CDR2 reads QGS. CDR3 nucleotide sequence: TGTGCTCTTGGGGACGTTCCCACTCTGGGGGATAGGTGGGGGCCTAGTAGAGATAAACTCATCTTT. Protein: CALGDVPTLGDRWGPSRDKLIF.

The chain employs TRDV1 and TRDJ1, with 12 bases aligning to TRDD3. This CDR3 has 21 residues. The germline V gene has CDR1 TSWWSYY and CDR2 QGS. V trimming: 1 base; J trimming: 1 base; junction bases outside the gene matches: 16. As DNA, the CDR3 is TGTGCTCTTGGGGAACCTCCATTGGGGGGCTGGGGGATACGCGTCACCGATAAACTCATCTTT. This translates into CALGEPPLGGWGIRVTDKLIF.

The chain links TRDV1 to TRDJ1; a weak D match, TRDD3 (6 bases). V lost 4 bases, J lost 8 bases, and 20 bases lay in between. The germline V gene encodes CDR1 TSWWSYY and CDR2 QGS. CDR3 length: 15 amino acids. CDR3 region: CALGGLRNGGTKLIF. In DNA form, the CDR3 reads TGTGCTCTTGGGGGGTTACGGAACGGGGGAACCAAACTCATCTTT.